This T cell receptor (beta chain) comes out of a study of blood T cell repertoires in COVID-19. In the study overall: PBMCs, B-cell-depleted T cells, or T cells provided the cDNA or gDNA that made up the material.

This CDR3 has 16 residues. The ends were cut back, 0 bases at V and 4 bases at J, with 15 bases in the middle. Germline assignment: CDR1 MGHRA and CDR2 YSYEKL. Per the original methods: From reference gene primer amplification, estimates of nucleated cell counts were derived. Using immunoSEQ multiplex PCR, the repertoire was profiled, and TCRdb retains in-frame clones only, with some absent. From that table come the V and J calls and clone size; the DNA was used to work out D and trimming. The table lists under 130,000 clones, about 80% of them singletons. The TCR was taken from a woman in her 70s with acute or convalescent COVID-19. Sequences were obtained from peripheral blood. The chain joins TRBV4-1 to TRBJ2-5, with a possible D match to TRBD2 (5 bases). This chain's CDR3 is CASSQDPTSGRETQYF. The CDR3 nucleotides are TGCGCCAGCAGCCAAGATCCCACTAGTGGTAGAGAGACCCAGTACTTC.